Listed here are 21 T cell receptor beta chains from one sample, sequenced in a study of cytomegalovirus exposure and HLA in healthy donors. This PCR relied on a set of 60 Vbeta primers and 13 Jbeta primers. Measured with immunoSEQ multiplex PCR; TCRdb has only the in-frame clones, and not every one. This sample has over 150,000 clones, with about 79% found just once. The specimen sequenced was PBMCs. Receptor source: a boy between 2 and 10 years old in good health and CMV-seronegative.

V gene TRBV29-1 combines with J gene TRBJ1-3; no reliable D call. In germline, CDR1 is SQVTM, CDR2 ANQGSEA. Trimming left V 7 bases short and J 8 bases short, with 18 bases between. CDR3 size: 13 residues. This chain's CDR3 is CSANTLPPHTIYF. The CDR3 nucleotides are TGCAGCGCCAACACCTTACCGCCGCACACCATATATTTT.

The chain uses TRBV11-2 and TRBJ1-2; maybe TRBD1 (6 bases). V was shortened by 1 base and J by 2 bases, with 11 bases between the two germline ends. Germline V gene lookup returns CDR1 SGHAT and CDR2 FQNNGV. The CDR3 covers 15 residues. Here the CDR3 DNA reads TGTGCCAGCAGCTTAGTGCGGGGGACAAACTATGGCTACACCTTC. Amino acids: CASSLVRGTNYGYTF.

This chain connects TRBV7-9 to TRBJ2-5; possible D gene TRBD2, 5 bases. This CDR3 contains 14 residues. CDR1 is SEHNR, CDR2 FQNEAQ, per germline (reference sequence). V was cut by 3 bases and J by 1 base, with 9 bases left in between. This CDR3 reads CASSFPGTQETQYF. CDR3 in DNA: TGTGCCAGCAGCTTTCCGGGAACCCAAGAGACCCAGTACTTC.

V and J are TRBV7-8 and TRBJ1-2, with 9 bases identical to TRBD1. Looked up from germline, CDR1 is SGHVS and CDR2 is FQNEAQ. Trimming took 5 bases from V and 8 from J; bases not matched to a gene: 12. The CDR3 sequence is 15 residues long. CDR3 coding DNA: TGTGCCAGCAGCCTACTACAGGGGGCCCAGGGGGGCTACACCTTC. The encoded protein is CASSLLQGAQGGYTF.

J is TRBJ1-2 and V is TRBV2, with a tentative D call TRBD1 (5 bases). This CDR3 has 16 amino acids. The V end was cut by 11 bases, the J end by 7 bases, with 29 bases between. Per germline, CDR1 SNHLY and CDR2 FYNNEI. The CDR3 region is CAGKGRGLERNSGYTF. In DNA, the CDR3 is TGTGCCGGGAAGGGTAGGGGATTAGAACGGAATTCTGGCTACACCTTC.

The J gene is TRBJ2-1, the V gene TRBV11-2; D is possibly TRBD2 (5 bases). CDR3 length: 14 residues. V was clipped by 5 bases and J by 9 bases, with 17 bases between them. Germline CDR1 SGHAT, CDR2 FQNNGV. DNA for the CDR3: TGTGCCAGCAGCCCCGAGATAGCGATACCTGAGCAGTTCTTC. It encodes CASSPEIAIPEQFF. Filled out from reference TRBV11-2 and TRBJ2-1, the complete variable domain reads EAGVAQSPRYKIIEKRQSVAFWCNPISGHATLYWYQQILGQGPKLLIQFQNNGVVDDSQLPKDRFSAERLKGVDSTLKIQPAKLEDSAVYLCASSPEIAIPEQFFGPGTRLTVL.

The chain joins TRBV2 to TRBJ2-7; the D gene is possibly TRBD2 (5 bases). Looked up from germline, CDR1 is SNHLY and CDR2 is FYNNEI. Trimming stripped 8 bases from V and 4 bases from J, with 18 bases between. The CDR3 loop spans 14 amino acids. The DNA of the CDR3 is TGTGCCAGCCATGGGAGAAGGGAACGGTACGAGCAGTACTTC. Translation: CASHGRRERYEQYF.

The CDR3 protein is CASSVTSGTVDYGYTF. In DNA form, the CDR3 reads TGTGCCAGCAGTGTTACCTCCGGGACAGTAGACTATGGCTACACCTTC. This chain connects TRBV6-1 to TRBJ1-2; 7 bases are shared with TRBD1. Germline CDR1 and CDR2: MNHNS and SASEGT. Trimming removed 4 bases from V and 3 bases from J; junction bases left unmatched: 11. The CDR3 is 16 residues long.

This clone was counted between two and nine times. The chain uses TRBV10-3 and TRBJ1-1; perhaps TRBD1 as D (5 bases). This CDR3 contains 12 residues. The ends were cut back, 10 bases at V and 6 bases at J, with 15 bases in the middle. The V gene's germline CDR1 is ENHRY and CDR2 SYGVKD. The CDR3 sequence: CASTGTRSEAFF. The CDR3 DNA reads TGTGCCAGTACAGGTACTCGATCTGAAGCTTTCTTT.

The DNA of the CDR3 is TGCAGCGCCCTGGGCGGGGATGAAAAACTGTTTTTT. This sequence encodes CSALGGDEKLFF. The V call is TRBV29-1, the J call TRBJ1-4; D remains ambiguous. This CDR3 contains 12 residues. Trimming left V 7 bases short and J 6 bases short, with 12 bases between. Germline lookup yields CDR1 SQVTM and CDR2 ANQGSEA.

The J gene is TRBJ1-6, the V gene TRBV27, with 9 bases matching TRBD1. V shed 7 bases and J 9 bases; nucleotides not matched to a gene: 13. CDR3 length equals 16 residues. Germline V CDR1 and CDR2: MNHEY, SMNVEV (reference sequence). The CDR3 region has the DNA TGTGCCAGCACTCATTGGGGGGACAGGGCAGGTTCACCCCTCCACTTT. Translation gives CASTHWGDRAGSPLHF.

The V and J genes are TRBV9 and TRBJ2-3, with 9 bases that match TRBD2. V lost 3 bases and J lost 2; bases outside the gene matches: 13. CDR1 and CDR2 from the germline V gene are SGDLS and YYNGEE. The CDR3 extends over 18 amino acids. The CDR3 DNA sequence: TGTGCCAGCAGCGCAAGGGGACTAGCAGGTCACGACACAGATACGCAGTATTTT. It encodes CASSARGLAGHDTDTQYF. Full variable domain (missing parts from reference TRBV9 and TRBJ2-3): DSGVTQTPKHLITATGQRVTLRCSPRSGDLSVYWYQQSLDQGLQFLIQYYNGEERAKGNILERFSAQQFPDLHSELNLSSLELGDSALYFCASSARGLAGHDTDTQYFGPGTRLTVL.

This chain joins TRBV7-2 and TRBJ2-7, with D possibly being TRBD2 (7 bases). CDR3 length equals 15 residues. The V gene lost 2 bases and the J gene lost 0 bases, with 11 bases spanning the gap. From germline, CDR1 is SGHTA and CDR2 FQGNSA. Here the CDR3 DNA reads TGTGCCAGCAGCTTAACGGGGGGCCTCTCCTACGAGCAGTACTTC. Protein sequence: CASSLTGGLSYEQYF. The variable domain in full, completed from reference TRBV7-2 and TRBJ2-7, reads GAGVSQSPSNKVTEKGKDVELRCDPISGHTALYWYRQSLGQGLEFLIYFQGNSAPDKSGLPSDRFSAERTGGSVSTLTIQRTQQEDSAVYLCASSLTGGLSYEQYFGPGTRLTVT.

The table lists this clone with a few counts. CDR3 amino acids: CASVRENTGELFF. CDR3 nucleotides: TGTGCCAGCGTAAGAGAAAACACCGGGGAGCTGTTTTTT. This rearrangement joins TRBV2 to TRBJ2-2, with unresolved D. The germline V gene encodes CDR1 SNHLY and CDR2 FYNNEI. Trimming took 8 bases from V and 2 from J, leaving 9 bases between them. The CDR3 is made up of 13 amino acids.

The V and J genes are TRBV5-6 and TRBJ1-3; a possible D gene is TRBD1 (6 bases). Trimming took 4 bases from V and 0 from J, leaving 11 bases between them. CDR1 and CDR2 (germline): SGHDT, YYEEEE. The CDR3 is 15 amino acids. As DNA, the CDR3 is TGTGCCAGCAGCCAGGACAGCTACTCTGGAAACACCATATATTTT. It yields the protein CASSQDSYSGNTIYF.

This chain links TRBV15 with TRBJ1-1; D possibly corresponds to TRBD1 (6 bases). V was clipped by 9 bases and J by 7 bases, with 15 bases between them. The CDR3 runs to 12 residues. Germline CDR1 LNHNV, CDR2 YYDKDF (reference sequence). The CDR3 region is CATSQGRGEAFF. The CDR3 DNA sequence: TGTGCCACTTCTCAGGGGAGGGGTGAAGCTTTCTTT.

This clone was counted a few times. V and J are TRBV4-1 and TRBJ2-1; no reliable D call. V gave up 2 bases and J gave up 10 bases, with 6 bases separating them. Germline CDR1 is MGHRA and CDR2 is YSYEKL. CDR3 length: 11 residues. CDR3 in DNA: TGCGCCAGCAGCCAATTCGGGGAGCAGTTCTTC. Translating gives CASSQFGEQFF.

J is TRBJ2-2 and V is TRBV11-2; 7 nucleotides agree with TRBD1. The CDR3 consists of 15 residues. Trimming took 6 bases from V and 5 from J; bases not matched to a gene: 9. Germline CDR1 SGHAT, CDR2 FQNNGV. The CDR3 protein is CASRPGTVYTGELFF. The CDR3 DNA follows: TGTGCCAGCAGGCCCGGGACAGTTTATACCGGGGAGCTGTTTTTT.

V and J are TRBV7-8 and TRBJ1-6, with D maybe TRBD1 (5 bases). There are 14 residues in the CDR3. V gave up 2 bases and J gave up 8 bases, with 10 bases separating them. Germline CDR1 SGHVS, CDR2 FQNEAQ. For the CDR3, the DNA is TGTGCCAGCAGCTTACTCAGGGAGGATTCACCCCTCCACTTT. Translated, it gives CASSLLREDSPLHF.

The rearrangement uses TRBV6-5 and TRBJ1-2; D possibly corresponds to TRBD1 (5 bases). CDR3 length equals 15 residues. The V gene lost 0 bases and the J gene lost 1 base, with 9 bases spanning the gap. Germline V gene sequence: CDR1 MNHEY, CDR2 SVGAGI. CDR3: CASSYSRGGNYGYTF. The CDR3 DNA sequence: TGTGCCAGCAGTTACTCAAGGGGAGGTAACTATGGCTACACCTTC.

The V and J genes are TRBV15 and TRBJ1-2; the D gene is possibly TRBD1 (5 bases). CDR3 length: 15 amino acids. Trimming pared 4 bases from V and 7 bases from J, leaving 19 bases between. Germline V gene lookup returns CDR1 LNHNV and CDR2 YYDKDF (reference sequence). The CDR3 here is CATSTFPEGLSGYTF. The CDR3 bases are TGTGCCACCAGCACCTTCCCGGAGGGGCTCAGTGGCTACACCTTC.